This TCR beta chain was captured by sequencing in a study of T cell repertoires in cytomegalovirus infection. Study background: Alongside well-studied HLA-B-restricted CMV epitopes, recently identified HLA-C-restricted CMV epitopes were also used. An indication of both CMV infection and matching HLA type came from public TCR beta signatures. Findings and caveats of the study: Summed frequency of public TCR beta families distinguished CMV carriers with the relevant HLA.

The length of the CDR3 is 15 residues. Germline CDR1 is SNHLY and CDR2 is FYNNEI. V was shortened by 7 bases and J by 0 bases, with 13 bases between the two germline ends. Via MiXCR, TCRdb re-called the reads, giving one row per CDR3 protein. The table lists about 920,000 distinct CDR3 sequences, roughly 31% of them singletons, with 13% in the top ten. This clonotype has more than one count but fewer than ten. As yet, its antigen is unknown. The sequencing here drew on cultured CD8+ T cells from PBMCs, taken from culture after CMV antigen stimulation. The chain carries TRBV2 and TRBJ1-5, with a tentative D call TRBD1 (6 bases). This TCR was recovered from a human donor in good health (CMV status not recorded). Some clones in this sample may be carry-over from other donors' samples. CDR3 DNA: TGTGCCAGCATGGGGGGCCCATATAGCAATCAGCCCCAGCATTTT. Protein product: CASMGGPYSNQPQHF.